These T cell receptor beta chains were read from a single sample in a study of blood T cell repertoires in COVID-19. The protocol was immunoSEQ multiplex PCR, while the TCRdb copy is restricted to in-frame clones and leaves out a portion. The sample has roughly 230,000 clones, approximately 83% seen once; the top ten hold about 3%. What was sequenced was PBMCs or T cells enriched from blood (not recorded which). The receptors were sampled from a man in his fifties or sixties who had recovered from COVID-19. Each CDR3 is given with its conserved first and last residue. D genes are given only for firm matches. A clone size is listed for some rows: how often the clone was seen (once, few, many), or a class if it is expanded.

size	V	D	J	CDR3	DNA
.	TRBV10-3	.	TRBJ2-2	CAIRPGQNTGELFF	TGTGCCATCAGACCGGGACAGAACACCGGGGAGCTGTTTTTT
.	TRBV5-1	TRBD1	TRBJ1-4	CASSLWGTGSKDEKLFF	TGCGCCAGCAGCTTGTGGGGGACAGGGAGTAAAGATGAAAAACTGTTTTTT
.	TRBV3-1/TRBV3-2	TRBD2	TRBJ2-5	CASSQAGTSGGRETQYF	TGTGCCAGCAGCCAAGCCGGGACTAGCGGTGGGCGAGAGACCCAGTACTTC
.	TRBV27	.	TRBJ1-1	CASSRITGLINPEAFF	TGTGCCAGCAGTAGGATAACGGGACTAATAAACCCGGAAGCTTTCTTT
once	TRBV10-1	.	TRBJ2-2	CASSIRGSGELFF	TGCGCCAGCAGTATTCGGGGATCCGGGGAGCTGTTTTTT
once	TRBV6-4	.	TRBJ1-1	CASSDTGGSNTEAFF	TGTGCCAGCAGTGATACCGGGGGATCGAACACTGAAGCTTTCTTT
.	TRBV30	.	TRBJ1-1	CAWSYSMNTEAFF	TGTGCCTGGAGTTACAGCATGAACACTGAAGCTTTCTTT
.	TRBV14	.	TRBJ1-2	CASSQVRGDGYTF	TGTGCCAGCAGCCAAGTTCGGGGGGATGGCTACACCTTC
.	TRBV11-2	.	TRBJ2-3	CASSLAQSAAQYF	TGTGCCAGCAGCTTAGCCCAATCCGCGGCGCAGTATTTT
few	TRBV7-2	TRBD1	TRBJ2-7	CASSLGTGGEQYF	TGTGCCAGCAGCTTAGGCACAGGGGGCGAGCAGTACTTC
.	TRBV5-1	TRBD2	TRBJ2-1	CASSIAGGHNEQFF	TGCGCCAGCTCAATAGCGGGGGGTCACAATGAGCAGTTCTTC